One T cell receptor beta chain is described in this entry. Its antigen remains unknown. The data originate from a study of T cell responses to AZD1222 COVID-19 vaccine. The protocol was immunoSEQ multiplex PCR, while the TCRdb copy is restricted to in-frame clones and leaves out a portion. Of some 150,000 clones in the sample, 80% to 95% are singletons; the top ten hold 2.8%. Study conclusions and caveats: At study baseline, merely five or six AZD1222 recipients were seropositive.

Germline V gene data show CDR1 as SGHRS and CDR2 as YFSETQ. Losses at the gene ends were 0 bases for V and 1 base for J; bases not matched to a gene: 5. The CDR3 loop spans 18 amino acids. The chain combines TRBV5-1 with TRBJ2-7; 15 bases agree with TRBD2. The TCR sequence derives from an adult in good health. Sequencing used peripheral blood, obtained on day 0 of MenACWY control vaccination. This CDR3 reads CASSLVGGTSGRSYEQYF. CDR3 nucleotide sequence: TGCGCCAGCAGCTTGGTGGGGGGGACTAGCGGGAGGTCCTACGAGCAGTACTTC.